This T cell receptor beta chain was documented in a study of blood T cells in healthy people across ages (dated by TCRdb to between 2014 and 2017). Regarding the study in general: In model experiments, roughly one uniquely barcoded TCR beta cDNA molecule per two T cells was captured by template switching. To track age-related changes in TCR beta repertoire diversity, the study relied on deep sequencing normalized with unique cDNA molecular identifiers. The donors were split into four age groups: young (average 16 years), middle-aged (around 37), aged (roughly 65) and long-lived (roughly 80). Donors of different ages were randomly distributed across sequencing lanes to avoid experimental bias. Using the same blood draw, the study looked at two additional independent replicas of 1 million unique cDNA reads for two donors, one aged 18 to 30 and the other aged 80 or older.

Receptors were amplified or captured by 5' RACE. The run used an Illumina HiSeq 2500. A second PCR of roughly 6 to 11 cycles was run with a J-beta primer mix and a sample-barcoded 5' primer. A template-switch 5' adaptor carrying 12 random nucleotides introduced a unique molecular identifier onto each TCR beta cDNA molecule. Each sample yielded at least 2.5 million CDR3-containing paired-end reads. First-strand cDNA was synthesized from all RNA with the Mint cDNA synthesis kit, primed by a TRBC-specific oligonucleotide. Following uracil-DNA glycosylase treatment, a first 18-cycle PCR with universal primers M1SS and BC2_uni_R was performed on all cDNA. The authors' pipeline ran thus. Each sample was normalized by randomly selecting 1 million high-quality reads, each carrying a distinct molecular identifier. Reads sharing molecular identifiers were discarded rather than binned into consensus sequences. CDR3 identification, clonotype clustering and error correction used MiTCR with a Q25 quality threshold and the strictest error-elimination algorithm. Lower-bound total TCR beta diversity was estimated with a nonparametric unseen species model using Euler transformation. Through fastp at Q25 and MiXCR, TCRdb rebuilt clones from the public reads, retaining in-frame beta chains. Merged by CDR3 protein, the rows form single entries marked with the most common genes and DNA. TCRdb, not the authors, supplied the V and J calls. The sample yields under 800,000 distinct CDR3 sequences; around a fifth were counted once. Of the sample, roughly 3.7% falls within the top ten clones.

This clonotype has at least ten counts. Its antigen is still unknown. Base qualities are not recorded, but no much larger clone differs from it by a single base. The full study reports these points: Total diversity estimates from one million sequenced T cells were considered lower bounds and underestimates. Because donor CMV infection status was unknown, age-related changes in expanded clonotypes were potentially confounded. Compared with the aged group, more naive CD4+ T cells, fewer expanded clones and increased TCR diversity were shown by the long-lived group, suggesting age selection. Observed TCR beta diversity correlated strongly with the percentage of naive T cells measured by flow cytometry. Observed TCR beta diversity per million T cells fell roughly linearly with age, and a significant reduction was already apparent by age around 36. Bulk unsorted PBMC profiling prevented conclusive comparison of naive and antigen-experienced compartments.

Via the germline V gene (reference sequence), CDR1 is MNHEY and CDR2 SMNVEV. The CDR3 sequence holds 12 residues, the cysteine and phenylalanine included. Solely the CDR3 DNA is kept, with 36 bases framed from the first base. V is pared back by 4 bases and J by 2 bases, with 0 bases lying between the germline termini. The approximately 39 donors, aged about 6 to 95 years, were systemically healthy Caucasian individuals from Russia. Each donor gave about 9.7 milliliters of peripheral blood, drawn into EDTA-treated Vacutainer tubes. Ficoll-Paque density-gradient centrifugation was used to isolate PBMCs, with at least 7 million per sample. Trizol reagent was used to extract total RNA from the PBMCs, yielding at least 6 micrograms per sample. The percentages of naive CD45RAhigh/CD27high T cells were determined by flow cytometry on a PBMC aliquot from every donor.

This receptor was obtained from a man between 65 and 79 years old in good health. Sample: blood. This chain joins TRBV27 to TRBJ2-6, with the identity of the D gene unclear. The CDR3 reads as follows: CASSSGANVLTF. The DNA sequence follows: TGTGCCAGCAGTTCTGGGGCCAACGTCCTGACTTTC. Outside the CDR3, residues come from the reference TRBV27 and TRBJ2-6 proteins, so the full variable domain is: EAQVTQNPRYLITVTGKKLTVTCSQNMNHEYMSWYRQDPGLGLRQIYYSMNVEVTDKGDVPEGYKVSRKEKRNFPLILESPSPNQTSLYFCASSSGANVLTFGAGSRLTVL.